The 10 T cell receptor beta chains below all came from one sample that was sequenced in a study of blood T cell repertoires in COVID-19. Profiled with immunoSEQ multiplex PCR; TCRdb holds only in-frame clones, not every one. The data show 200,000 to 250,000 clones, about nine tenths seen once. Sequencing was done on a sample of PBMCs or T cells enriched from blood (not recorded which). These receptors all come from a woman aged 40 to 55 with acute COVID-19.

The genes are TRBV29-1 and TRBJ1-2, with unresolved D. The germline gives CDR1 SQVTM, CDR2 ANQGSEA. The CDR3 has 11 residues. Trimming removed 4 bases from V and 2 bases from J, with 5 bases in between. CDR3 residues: CSVGQNYGYTF. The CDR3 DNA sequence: TGCAGCGTTGGGCAGAACTATGGCTACACCTTC.

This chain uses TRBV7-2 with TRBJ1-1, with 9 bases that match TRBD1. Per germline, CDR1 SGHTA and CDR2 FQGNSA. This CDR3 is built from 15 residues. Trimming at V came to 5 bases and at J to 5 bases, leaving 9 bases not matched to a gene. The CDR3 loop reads CASSPRTGVYTEAFF. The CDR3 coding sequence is TGTGCCAGCAGCCCCCGGACAGGGGTATATACTGAAGCTTTCTTT.

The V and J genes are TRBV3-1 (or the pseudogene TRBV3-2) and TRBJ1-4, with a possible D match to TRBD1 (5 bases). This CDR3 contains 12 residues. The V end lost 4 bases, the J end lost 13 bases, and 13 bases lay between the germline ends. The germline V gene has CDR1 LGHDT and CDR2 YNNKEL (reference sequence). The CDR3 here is CASSRGSVALFF. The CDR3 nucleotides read TGTGCCAGCAGCCGGGGCTCTGTAGCACTGTTTTTT.

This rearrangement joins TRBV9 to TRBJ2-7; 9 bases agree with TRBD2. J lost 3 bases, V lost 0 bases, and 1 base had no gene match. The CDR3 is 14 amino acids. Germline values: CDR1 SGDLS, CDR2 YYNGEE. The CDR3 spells CASSVASGIYEQYF. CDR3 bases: TGTGCCAGCAGCGTAGCTAGCGGGATCTACGAGCAGTACTTC.

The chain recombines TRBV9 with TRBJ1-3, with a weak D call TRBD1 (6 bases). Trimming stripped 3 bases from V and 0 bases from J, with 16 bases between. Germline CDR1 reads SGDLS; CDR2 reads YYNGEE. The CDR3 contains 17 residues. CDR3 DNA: TGTGCCAGCAGCGAAAAATTACAGGGCCCCTCTGGAAACACCATATATTTT. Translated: CASSEKLQGPSGNTIYF.

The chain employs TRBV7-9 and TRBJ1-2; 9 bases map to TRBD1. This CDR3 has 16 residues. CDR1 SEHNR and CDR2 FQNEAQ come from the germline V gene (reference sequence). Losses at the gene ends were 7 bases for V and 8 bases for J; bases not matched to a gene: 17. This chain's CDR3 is CASNSPPGQGFSGYTF. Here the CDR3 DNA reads TGTGCCAGCAACTCACCCCCGGGACAGGGATTCAGCGGCTACACCTTC.

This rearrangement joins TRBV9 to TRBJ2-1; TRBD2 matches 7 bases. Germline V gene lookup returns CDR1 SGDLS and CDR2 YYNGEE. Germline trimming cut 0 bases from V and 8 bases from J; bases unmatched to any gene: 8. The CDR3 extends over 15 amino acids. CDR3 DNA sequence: TGTGCCAGCAGCGTAGAGGGCGGGGGAGACGATGAGCAGTTCTTC. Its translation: CASSVEGGGDDEQFF.

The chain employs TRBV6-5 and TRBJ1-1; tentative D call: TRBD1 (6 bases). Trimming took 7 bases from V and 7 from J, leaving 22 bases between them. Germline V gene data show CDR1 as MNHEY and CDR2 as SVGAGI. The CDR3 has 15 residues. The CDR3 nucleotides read TGTGCCAGCATCCCTGCTACGCCACAGGGCGATGAAGCTTTCTTT. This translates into CASIPATPQGDEAFF.

In DNA form, the CDR3 reads TGTGCCAGCAGCGTAGGCGGCAGCAATTCACCCCTCCACTTT. Translated, it gives CASSVGGSNSPLHF. The V and J genes are TRBV9 and TRBJ1-6, with D uncertain. CDR3 length equals 14 residues. Germline V gene sequence: CDR1 SGDLS, CDR2 YYNGEE. V was cut by 0 bases and J by 7 bases, with 8 bases left in between.

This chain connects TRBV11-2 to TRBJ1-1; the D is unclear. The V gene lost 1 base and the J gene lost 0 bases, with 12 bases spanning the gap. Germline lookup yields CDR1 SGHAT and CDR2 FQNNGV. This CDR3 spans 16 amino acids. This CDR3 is CASSLGRRVMNTEAFF. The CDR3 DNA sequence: TGTGCCAGCAGCTTAGGGAGACGGGTCATGAACACTGAAGCTTTCTTT.